Shown below are 6 T cell receptor beta chains from a single sample sequenced in a study of read filtering for tumor transcriptome and immune sequencing. This library used around 400 ng RNA and molecular barcoded adaptors spanning alpha/delta and beta/gamma chains. TCRdb called the reads again in MiXCR, with one record for every CDR3 protein. Of 50,000 to 65,000 distinct CDR3 sequences in the sample, around an eighth were seen once. Sample: a population of CD138-negative cells sorted from bone marrow. These receptors all come from a donor at least 40 years old with multiple myeloma.

The table lists this clonotype with many counts. The CDR3 DNA reads as TGTGCCAGCAGCTTAGGGGCAGGACCCAACGAGCAGTACTTC. Amino acids: CASSLGAGPNEQYF. The rearrangement joins TRBV7-9 to TRBJ2-7; no clear D gene. CDR1 SEHNR and CDR2 FQNEAQ come from the germline V gene (reference sequence). The CDR3 has 14 amino acids. The V gene lost 1 base and the J gene lost 5 bases, with 12 bases spanning the gap. Full variable domain (outside the CDR3, taken from reference TRBV7-9 and TRBJ2-7): DTGVSQNPRHKITKRGQNVTFRCDPISEHNRLYWYRQTLGQGPEFLTYFQNEAQLEKSRLLSDRFSAERPKGSFSTLEIQRTEQGDSAMYLCASSLGAGPNEQYFGPGTRLTVT.

This clonotype was picked up many times. V usage is TRBV19 and J usage is TRBJ1-1; 9 bases are a match to TRBD1. Per the germline V gene, CDR1 is LNHDA and CDR2 is SQIVND (reference sequence). The CDR3 consists of 14 residues. The V and J ends lost 7 bases and 4 bases, in that order; junction bases with no gene match: 7. In DNA, the CDR3 is TGTGCCAGTACCGTCACAGGGGGCCTCACTGAAGCTTTCTTT. Protein: CASTVTGGLTEAFF.

This clonotype was detected ten times or more. The genes are TRBV7-9 and TRBJ1-1, with TRBD1 as a possible D gene (6 bases). CDR1 and CDR2 (germline): SEHNR, FQNEAQ (reference sequence). The CDR3 is 14 amino acids. V was clipped by 4 bases and J by 1 base, with 10 bases between them. CDR3 coding DNA: TGTGCCAGCAGCTACACGGACAGGAACACTGAAGCTTTCTTT. It specifies CASSYTDRNTEAFF.

This clonotype occurred many times. J is TRBJ1-2 and V is TRBV12-3 or TRBV12-4; TRBD1 agrees at 10 bases. The CDR3 is made up of 15 amino acids. With V trimmed by 6 bases and J by 3 bases, 7 bases remained unmatched. The CDR3 spells CASRPIGTGDYGYTF. CDR3 nucleotide sequence: TGTGCCAGCAGGCCGATCGGGACAGGGGACTATGGCTACACCTTC.

There are a few counts of this clonotype. A much larger clone is a single base away; this may be a read error. The chain combines TRBV3-1 with TRBJ2-7; 10 bases agree with TRBD1. Germline assignment: CDR1 LGHDT and CDR2 YNNKEL (reference sequence). The CDR3 runs 15 residues. V lost 3 bases, J lost 8 bases, and 10 bases stayed unmatched. CDR3 region: CASSQRQGARNKQYF. The CDR3 DNA follows: TGTGCCAGCAGCCAGAGACAGGGGGCGAGGAACAAGCAGTACTTC.

This clonotype was counted only a few times. A much larger clonotype is one base distant, so this may be a read error. The chain joins TRBV5-1 to TRBJ2-6, with a weak D call TRBD1 (5 bases). CDR1 SGHRS and CDR2 YFSETQ come from the germline V gene. The CDR3 spans 18 residues. The CDR3: CASSLSMGALAGANVLAF. The DNA for the CDR3 is TGCGCCAGCAGCTTGTCTATGGGCGCGTTAGCTGGGGCCAACGTCCTGGCTTTC. The whole variable domain, remainder taken from reference TRBV5-1 and TRBJ2-6, is KAGVTQTPRYLIKTRGQQVTLSCSPISGHRSVSWYQQTPGQGLQFLFEYFSETQRNKGNFPGRFSGRQFSNSRSEMNVSTLELGDSALYLCASSLSMGALAGANVLAFGAGSRLTVL.